This note documents a single T cell receptor beta chain sequence. The data originate from a study of T cell changes during pregnancy in multiple sclerosis. The CDR3 loop spans 14 amino acids. CDR1 is MDHEN, CDR2 SYDVKM, per germline. Trimming took 7 bases from V and 4 from J, leaving 14 bases between them. This table comes from immunoSEQ multiplex PCR, and its TCRdb copy is limited to in-frame clones, with some not included. The profile covers tens of thousands of clones, with almost 95% appearing a single time and 2.8% taken by the ten largest. This specimen consisted of peripheral blood, obtained in the third trimester of pregnancy. This TCR came from a female donor in good health, enrolled as a control in a pregnancy study. This chain joins TRBV28 and TRBJ1-5; no firm D call. The CDR3: CASKWGGRNQPQHF. In DNA form, the CDR3 reads TGTGCCAGCAAATGGGGAGGGAGAAATCAGCCCCAGCATTTT.